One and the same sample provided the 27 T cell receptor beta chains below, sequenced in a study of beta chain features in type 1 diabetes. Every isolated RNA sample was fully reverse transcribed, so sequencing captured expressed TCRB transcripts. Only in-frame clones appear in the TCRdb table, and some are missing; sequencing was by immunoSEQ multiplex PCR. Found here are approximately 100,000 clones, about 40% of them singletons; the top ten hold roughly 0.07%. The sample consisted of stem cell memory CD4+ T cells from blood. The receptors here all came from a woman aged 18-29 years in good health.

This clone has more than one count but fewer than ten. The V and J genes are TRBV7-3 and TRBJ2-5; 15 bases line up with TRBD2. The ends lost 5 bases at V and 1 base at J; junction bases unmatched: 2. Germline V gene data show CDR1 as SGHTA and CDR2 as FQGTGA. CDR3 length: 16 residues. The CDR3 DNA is TGTGCCAGCAGCCTGGGACTAGCGGGAGGCCAAGAGACCCAGTACTTC. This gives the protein CASSLGLAGGQETQYF.

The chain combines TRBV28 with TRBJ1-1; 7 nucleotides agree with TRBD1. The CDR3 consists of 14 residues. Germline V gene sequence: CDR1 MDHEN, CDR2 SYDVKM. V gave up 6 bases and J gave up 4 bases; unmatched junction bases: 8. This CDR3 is CASSDFRGRTEAFF. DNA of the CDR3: TGTGCCAGCAGCGATTTTAGGGGGCGCACTGAAGCTTTCTTT. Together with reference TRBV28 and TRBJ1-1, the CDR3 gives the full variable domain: DVKVTQSSRYLVKRTGEKVFLECVQDMDHENMFWYRQDPGLGLRLIYFSYDVKMKEKGDIPEGYSVSREKKERFSLILESASTNQTSMYLCASSDFRGRTEAFFGQGTRLTVV.

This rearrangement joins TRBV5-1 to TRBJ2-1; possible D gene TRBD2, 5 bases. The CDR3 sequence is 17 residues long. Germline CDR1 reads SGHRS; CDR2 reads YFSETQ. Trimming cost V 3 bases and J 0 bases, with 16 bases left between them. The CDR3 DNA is TGCGCCAGCAGCTCATCCGGACTTCCCGTCTCCTACAATGAGCAGTTCTTC. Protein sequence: CASSSSGLPVSYNEQFF.

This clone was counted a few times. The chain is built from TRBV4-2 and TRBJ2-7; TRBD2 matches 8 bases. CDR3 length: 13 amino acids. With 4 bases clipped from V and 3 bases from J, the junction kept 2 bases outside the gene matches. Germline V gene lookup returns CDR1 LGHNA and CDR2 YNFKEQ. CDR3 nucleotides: TGTGCCAGCAGCCTTGGGACTAGCTACGAGCAGTACTTC. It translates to CASSLGTSYEQYF.

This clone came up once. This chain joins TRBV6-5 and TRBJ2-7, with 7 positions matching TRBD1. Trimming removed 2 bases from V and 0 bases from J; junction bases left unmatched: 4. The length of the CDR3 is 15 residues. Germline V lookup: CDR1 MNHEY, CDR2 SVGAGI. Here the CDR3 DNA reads TGTGCCAGCAGTTACCCATCAGGGGGCTCCTACGAGCAGTACTTC. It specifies CASSYPSGGSYEQYF.

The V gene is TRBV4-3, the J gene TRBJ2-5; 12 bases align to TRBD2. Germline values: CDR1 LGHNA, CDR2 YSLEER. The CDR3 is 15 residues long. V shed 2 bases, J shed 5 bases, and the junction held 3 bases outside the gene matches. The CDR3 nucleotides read TGCGCCAGCAGCCAAAATCTAGCGGGGGGGGAGACCCAGTACTTC. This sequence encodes CASSQNLAGGETQYF.

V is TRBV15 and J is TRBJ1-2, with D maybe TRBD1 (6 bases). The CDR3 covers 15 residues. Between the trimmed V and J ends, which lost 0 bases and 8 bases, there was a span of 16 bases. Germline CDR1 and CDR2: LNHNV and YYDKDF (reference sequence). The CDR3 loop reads CATSRDTWGRIGYTF. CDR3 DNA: TGTGCCACCAGCAGAGATACGTGGGGGCGCATCGGCTACACCTTC.

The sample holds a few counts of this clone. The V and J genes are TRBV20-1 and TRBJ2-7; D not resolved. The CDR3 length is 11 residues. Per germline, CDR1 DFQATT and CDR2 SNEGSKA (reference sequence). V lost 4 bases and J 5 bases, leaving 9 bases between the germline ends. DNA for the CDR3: TGCAGTGCTACTAGACCCCACGAGCAGTACTTC. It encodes CSATRPHEQYF.

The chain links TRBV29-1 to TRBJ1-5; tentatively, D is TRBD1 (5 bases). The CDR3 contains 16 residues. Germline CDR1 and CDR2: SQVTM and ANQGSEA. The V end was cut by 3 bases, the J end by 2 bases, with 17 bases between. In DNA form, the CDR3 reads TGCAGCGTTGACCACCCTAAGGGGTTGGGCAATCAGCCCCAGCATTTT. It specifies CSVDHPKGLGNQPQHF.

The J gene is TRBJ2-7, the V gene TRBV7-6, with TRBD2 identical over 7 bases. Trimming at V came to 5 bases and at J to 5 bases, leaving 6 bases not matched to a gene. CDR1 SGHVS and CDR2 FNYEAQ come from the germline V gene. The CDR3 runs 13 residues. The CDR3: CASSAGLVHEQYF. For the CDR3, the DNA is TGTGCCAGCAGCGCAGGACTAGTCCACGAGCAGTACTTC.

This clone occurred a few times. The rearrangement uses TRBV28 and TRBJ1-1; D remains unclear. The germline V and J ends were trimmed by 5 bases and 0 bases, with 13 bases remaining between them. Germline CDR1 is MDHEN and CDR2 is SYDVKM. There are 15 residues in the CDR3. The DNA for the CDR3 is TGTGCCAGCAGTCCCCGCGGGATGGTGAACACTGAAGCTTTCTTT. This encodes CASSPRGMVNTEAFF.

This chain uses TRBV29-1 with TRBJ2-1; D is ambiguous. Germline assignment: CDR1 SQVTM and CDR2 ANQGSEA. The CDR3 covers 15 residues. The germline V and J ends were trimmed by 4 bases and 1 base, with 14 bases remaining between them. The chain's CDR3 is CSVVGSRISYNEQFF. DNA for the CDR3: TGCAGCGTTGTAGGAAGCAGGATTTCCTACAATGAGCAGTTCTTC.

CDR3: CAWRRSRDNNEQFF. CDR3 nucleotide sequence: TGTGCCTGGAGACGATCCAGGGACAACAATGAGCAGTTCTTC. The chain links TRBV30 to TRBJ2-1; TRBD1 might be the D (6 bases). The CDR3 has 14 amino acids. Trimming left V 3 bases short and J 5 bases short, with 14 bases between. The germline V gene has CDR1 GTSNPN and CDR2 SVGIG (reference sequence).

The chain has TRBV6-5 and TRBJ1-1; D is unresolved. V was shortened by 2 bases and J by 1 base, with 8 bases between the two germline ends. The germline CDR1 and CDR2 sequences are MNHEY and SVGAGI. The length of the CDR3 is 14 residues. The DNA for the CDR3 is TGTGCCAGCAGTTACGCTGCGGGGAACACTGAAGCTTTCTTT. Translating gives CASSYAAGNTEAFF.

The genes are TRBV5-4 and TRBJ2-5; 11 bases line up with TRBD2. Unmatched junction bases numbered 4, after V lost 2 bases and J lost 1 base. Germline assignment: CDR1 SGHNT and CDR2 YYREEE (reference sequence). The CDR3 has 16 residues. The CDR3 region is CASSLPGLAVQETQYF. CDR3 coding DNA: TGTGCCAGCAGCTTACCGGGACTAGCGGTCCAAGAGACCCAGTACTTC.

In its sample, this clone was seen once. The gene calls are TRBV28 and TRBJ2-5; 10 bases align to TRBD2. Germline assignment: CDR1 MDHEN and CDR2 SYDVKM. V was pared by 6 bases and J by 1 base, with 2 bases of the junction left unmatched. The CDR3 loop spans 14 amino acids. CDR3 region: CASRRTSGQETQYF. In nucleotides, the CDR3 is TGTGCCAGCAGAAGGACTAGCGGCCAAGAGACCCAGTACTTC.

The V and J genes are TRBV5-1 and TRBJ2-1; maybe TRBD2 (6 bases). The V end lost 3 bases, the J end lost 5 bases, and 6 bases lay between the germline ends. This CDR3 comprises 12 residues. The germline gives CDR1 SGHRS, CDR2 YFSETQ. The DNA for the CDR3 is TGCGCCAGCAGCTGGGGGGACAATGAGCAGTTCTTC. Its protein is CASSWGDNEQFF.

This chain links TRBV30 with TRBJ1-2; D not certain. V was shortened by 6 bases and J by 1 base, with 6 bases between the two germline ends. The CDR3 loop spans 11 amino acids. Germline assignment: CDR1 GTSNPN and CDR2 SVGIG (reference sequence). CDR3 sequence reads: CACGFNYGYTF. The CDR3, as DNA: TGTGCCTGCGGTTTTAACTATGGCTACACCTTC.

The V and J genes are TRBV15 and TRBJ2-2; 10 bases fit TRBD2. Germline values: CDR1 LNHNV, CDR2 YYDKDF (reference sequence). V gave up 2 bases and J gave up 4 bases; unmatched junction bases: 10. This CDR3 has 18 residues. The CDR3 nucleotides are TGTGCCACCAGCAGACCTAAAGCGGGAGGGCCGCGCACCGGGGAGCTGTTTTTT. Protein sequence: CATSRPKAGGPRTGELFF. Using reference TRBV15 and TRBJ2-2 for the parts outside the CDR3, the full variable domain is DAMVIQNPRYQVTQFGKPVTLSCSQTLNHNVMYWYQQKSSQAPKLLFHYYDKDFNNEADTPDNFQSRRPNTSFCFLDIRSPGLGDTAMYLCATSRPKAGGPRTGELFFGEGSRLTVL.

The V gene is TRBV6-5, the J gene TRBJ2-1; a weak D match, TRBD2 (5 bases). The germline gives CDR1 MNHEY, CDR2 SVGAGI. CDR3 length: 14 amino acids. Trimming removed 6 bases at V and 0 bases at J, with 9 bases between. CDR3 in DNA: TGTGCCAGCAGCGTAGCGTTCTCCTACAATGAGCAGTTCTTC. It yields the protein CASSVAFSYNEQFF.

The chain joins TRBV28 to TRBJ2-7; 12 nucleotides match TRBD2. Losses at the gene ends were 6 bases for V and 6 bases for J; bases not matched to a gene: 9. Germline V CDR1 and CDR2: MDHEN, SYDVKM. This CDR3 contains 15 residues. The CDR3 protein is CASRPIGLAGIEQYF. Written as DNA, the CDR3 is TGTGCCAGCAGACCCATCGGACTAGCGGGAATCGAGCAGTACTTC.

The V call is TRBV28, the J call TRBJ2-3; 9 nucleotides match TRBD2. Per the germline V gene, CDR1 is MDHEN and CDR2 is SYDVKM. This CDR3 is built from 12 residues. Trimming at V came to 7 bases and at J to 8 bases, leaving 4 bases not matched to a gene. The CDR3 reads CASKSSGSTQYF. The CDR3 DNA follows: TGTGCCAGCAAAAGTAGCGGGAGTACGCAGTATTTT.

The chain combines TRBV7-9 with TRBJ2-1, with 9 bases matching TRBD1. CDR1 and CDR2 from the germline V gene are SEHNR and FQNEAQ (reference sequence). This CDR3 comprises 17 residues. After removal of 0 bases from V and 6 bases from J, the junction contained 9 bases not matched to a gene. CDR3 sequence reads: CASSLARTGATANEQFF. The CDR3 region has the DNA TGTGCCAGCAGCTTAGCGCGGACAGGGGCCACCGCCAATGAGCAGTTCTTC.

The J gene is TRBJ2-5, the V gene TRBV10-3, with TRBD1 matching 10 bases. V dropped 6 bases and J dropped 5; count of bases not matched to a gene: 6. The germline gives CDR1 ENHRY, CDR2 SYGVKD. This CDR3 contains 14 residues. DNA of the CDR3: TGTGCCATCAGGGGGACAGGGGTTTCGGAGACCCAGTACTTC. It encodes CAIRGTGVSETQYF.

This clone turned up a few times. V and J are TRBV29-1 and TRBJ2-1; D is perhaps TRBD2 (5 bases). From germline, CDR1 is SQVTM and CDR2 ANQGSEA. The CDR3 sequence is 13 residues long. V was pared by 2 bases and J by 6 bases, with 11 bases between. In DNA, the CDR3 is TGCAGCGTTGAAAATCAACTAGTCAATGAGCAGTTCTTC. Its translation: CSVENQLVNEQFF.

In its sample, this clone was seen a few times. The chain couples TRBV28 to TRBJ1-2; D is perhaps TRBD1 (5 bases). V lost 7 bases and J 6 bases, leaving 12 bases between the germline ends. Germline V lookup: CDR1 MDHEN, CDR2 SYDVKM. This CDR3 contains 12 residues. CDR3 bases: TGTGCCAGCAACCTTTCAGGGAATGGCTACACCTTC. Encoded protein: CASNLSGNGYTF.

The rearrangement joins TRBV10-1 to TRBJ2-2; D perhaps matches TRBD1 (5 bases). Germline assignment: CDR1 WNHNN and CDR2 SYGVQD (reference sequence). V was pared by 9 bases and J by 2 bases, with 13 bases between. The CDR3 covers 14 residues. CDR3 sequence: CARQVPLNTGELFF. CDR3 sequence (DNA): TGCGCCAGACAGGTGCCCTTAAACACCGGGGAGCTGTTTTTT.